In its sample, the clone carrying this TCR beta chain was seen once. Its specificity is not known. The sample belongs to a study of shared clonotypes between healthy human individuals. Study-level points and caveats: In general, naive subsets displayed greater estimated richness than memory subsets did.

Donors were healthy HIV-negative adults without recently reported acute infections or vaccinations. Unmatched junction bases numbered 3, after V lost 1 base and J lost 0 bases. Germline loops: CDR1 SGHRS, CDR2 YFSETQ. This CDR3 has 15 residues. Libraries were prepared by immunoSEQ multiplex PCR; TCRdb keeps only in-frame clonotypes and omits some of them. The sample lists 2 million to 2.5 million clones, approximately 90% occurring once. Sequencing used naive CD4+ T cells from PBMCs. Subset here: CD45RA+ positively selected. The rearrangement links TRBV5-1 to TRBJ2-5; 7 nucleotides align to TRBD2. This sequence was found in a man aged 18 to 30 in good health. Some clones in this sample may be carry-over from other donors' samples. The CDR3 is CASSLNSGNQETQYF. DNA for the CDR3: TGCGCCAGCAGCTTGAACAGCGGGAACCAAGAGACCCAGTACTTC.